This T cell receptor beta chain came from a study of cytotoxic CD8 clonotypes in ibrutinib-treated CLL. Study-level findings and limits: Clonality showed a rise at ibrutinib response that reversed toward baseline at progression. Clonality at baseline surpassed age-matched healthy donors and tracked circulating CD8+ T-cell counts.

This clone was seen a handful of times. What it recognizes is unknown. Trimming at V came to 8 bases and at J to 10 bases, leaving 4 bases not matched to a gene. This CDR3 is built from 12 residues. CDR1 is MGHDK, CDR2 SYGVNS, per germline. Libraries were prepared by immunoSEQ multiplex PCR; TCRdb keeps only in-frame clonotypes and omits some of them. This repertoire shows approximately 74,000 clones, more than 70% found once; its top ten account for more than 7.5%. Sequencing was performed on PBMCs, taken at disease progression, from a patient treated with ibrutinib. This receptor was identified in a human donor with chronic lymphocytic leukemia. This chain uses TRBV25-1 with TRBJ1-6, with 8 positions matching TRBD1. The chain's CDR3 is CASLTGDSPLHF. CDR3 coding DNA: TGTGCCAGCTTGACAGGGGACTCACCCCTCCACTTT.